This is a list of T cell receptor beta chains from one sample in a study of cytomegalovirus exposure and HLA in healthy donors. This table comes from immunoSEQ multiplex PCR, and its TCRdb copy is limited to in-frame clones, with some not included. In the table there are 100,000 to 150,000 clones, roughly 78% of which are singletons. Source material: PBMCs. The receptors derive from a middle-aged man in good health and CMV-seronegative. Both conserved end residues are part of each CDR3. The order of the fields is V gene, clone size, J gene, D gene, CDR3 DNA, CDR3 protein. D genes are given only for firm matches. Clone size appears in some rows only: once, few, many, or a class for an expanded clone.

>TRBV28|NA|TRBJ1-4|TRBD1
TGTGCCAGCAGGGAACAGGGGGCCTGGGAAAAACTGTTTTTT
CASREQGAWEKLFF
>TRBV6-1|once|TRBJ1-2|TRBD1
TGTGCCAGCAGTGCATGGGGGACAGGGAGCATGTATGGCTACACCTTC
CASSAWGTGSMYGYTF
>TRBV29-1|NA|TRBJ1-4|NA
TGCAGCGTTGATACGGGGAATGAAAAACTGTTTTTT
CSVDTGNEKLFF
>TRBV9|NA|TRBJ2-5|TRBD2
TGTGCCAGCAGCGAGGGACTAGCGGGAGGCGGCGGGGAGACCCAGTACTTC
CASSEGLAGGGGETQYF
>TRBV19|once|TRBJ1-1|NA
TGTGCCAGTAGTACATTACAGGGTGCTGAAGCTTTCTTT
CASSTLQGAEAFF
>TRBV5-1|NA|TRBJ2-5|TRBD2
TGCGCCAGCAGCCCTGGACTAGCGGGGTCTCAAGAGACCCAGTACTTC
CASSPGLAGSQETQYF
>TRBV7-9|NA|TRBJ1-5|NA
TGTGCCAGCAGCTTAAACAGCTATCAGCCCCAGCATTTT
CASSLNSYQPQHF
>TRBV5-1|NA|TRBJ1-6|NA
TGCGCCAGCAGCTTGTCGGGATTGGGCTCCTATAATTCACCCCTCCACTTT
CASSLSGLGSYNSPLHF
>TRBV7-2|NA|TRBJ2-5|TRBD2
TGTGCCAGCAGCTTAAACACCGGGACTAGCGGGGGGCTACAAGAGACCCAGTACTTC
CASSLNTGTSGGLQETQYF
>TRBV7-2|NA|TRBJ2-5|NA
TGTGCCAGCAGCTTATCCAGGCTAGAGACCCAGTACTTC
CASSLSRLETQYF
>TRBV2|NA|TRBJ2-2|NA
TGTGCCAGCATTACGGGGGCCGGGGAGCTGTTTTTT
CASITGAGELFF
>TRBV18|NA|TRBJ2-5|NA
TGTGCCAGCTCACCAAGGCTAGCGTCGGAGACCCAGTACTTC
CASSPRLASETQYF
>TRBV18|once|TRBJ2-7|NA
TGTGCCAGCTCACCTCCCGGGGGACAGATGTGGGGCGAGCAGTACTTC
CASSPPGGQMWGEQYF
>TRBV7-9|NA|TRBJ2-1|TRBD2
TGTGCCAGCAGCTTAGGGGGAGCGGGGGGGGATGAGCAGTTCTTC
CASSLGGAGGDEQFF
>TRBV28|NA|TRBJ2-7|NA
TGTGCCAGCAGTTATCCCTCAGACAGTTTGATGCATAGCTCCTACGAGCAGTACTTC
CASSYPSDSLMHSSYEQYF
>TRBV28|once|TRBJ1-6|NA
TGTGCCAGCAGTTCCCGGGGGGCGGGAATTTCACCCCTCCACTTT
CASSSRGAGISPLHF
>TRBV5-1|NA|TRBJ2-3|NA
TGCGCCAGCAGCTACCAGGGGTGGACGGCAGATACGCAGTATTTT
CASSYQGWTADTQYF
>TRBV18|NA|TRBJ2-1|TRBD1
TGTGCCAGCTCACCATTCGGGACAGGAGCCTACAATGAGCAGTTCTTC
CASSPFGTGAYNEQFF
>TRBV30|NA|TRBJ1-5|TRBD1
TGTGCCTTCGACAGGGATAGCAATCAGCCCCAGCATTTT
CAFDRDSNQPQHF
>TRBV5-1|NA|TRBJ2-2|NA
TGCGCCAGCAGCTTGATAGCCTACACCGGGGAGCTGTTTTTT
CASSLIAYTGELFF
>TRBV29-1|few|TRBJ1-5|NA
TGCAGCGTTGGGGAGGGGCGCGATCAGCCCCAGCATTTT
CSVGEGRDQPQHF
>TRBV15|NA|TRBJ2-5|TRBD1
TGTGCCACCAGCAGAGAGTCGGGGACAGGCCTCCGGGAGACCCAGTACTTC
CATSRESGTGLRETQYF
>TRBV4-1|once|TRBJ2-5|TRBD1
TGCGCCAGCAGCCAAGGGGACAGGGACCAAGAGACCCAGTACTTC
CASSQGDRDQETQYF
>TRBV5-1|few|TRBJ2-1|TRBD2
TGCGCCAGCAATGCCGGGACTAGCGAGTACAATGAGCAGTTCTTC
CASNAGTSEYNEQFF
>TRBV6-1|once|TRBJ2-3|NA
TGTGCCAGCAGTGAATTGACGGGCAGGGGCACAGATACGCAGTATTTT
CASSELTGRGTDTQYF
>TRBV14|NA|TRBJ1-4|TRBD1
TGTGCCAGCAGCCAAGTATCAGGGGGCGGTCGTGAAAAACTGTTTTTT
CASSQVSGGGREKLFF
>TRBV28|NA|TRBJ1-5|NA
TGTGCCAGCAGTTTAGTCCCCGGGGGGGCAAATCAGCCCCAGCATTTT
CASSLVPGGANQPQHF
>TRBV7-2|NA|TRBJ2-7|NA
TGTGCCAGCAGCTTAGGATCGGGGAATGAGCAGTACTTC
CASSLGSGNEQYF
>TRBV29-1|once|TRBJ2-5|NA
TGCAGTAAACAGGTTTCCGGGACCCAGTACTTC
CSKQVSGTQYF
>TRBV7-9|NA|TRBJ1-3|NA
TGTGCCAGCAGCTCCCGATTCCTCAGCTCTGGAAACACCATATATTTT
CASSSRFLSSGNTIYF
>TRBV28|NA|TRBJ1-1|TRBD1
TGTGCCAGCAGTAGGACAGGTGAGAACACTGAAGCTTTCTTT
CASSRTGENTEAFF
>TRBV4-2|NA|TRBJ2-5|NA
TGTGCCAGCAGCCAAGACGGGACTCTCGGAGAGACCCAGTACTTC
CASSQDGTLGETQYF
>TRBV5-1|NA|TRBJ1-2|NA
TGCGCCAGCAGCTTGGCGCCAGGAACCTATGGCTACACCTTC
CASSLAPGTYGYTF
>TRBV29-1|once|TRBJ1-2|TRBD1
TGCAGCGCCCGGGACAGTACGCCCTATGGCTACACCTTC
CSARDSTPYGYTF
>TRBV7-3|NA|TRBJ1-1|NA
TGTGCCAGCAGACGACAGTTGAACACTGAAGCTTTCTTT
CASRRQLNTEAFF
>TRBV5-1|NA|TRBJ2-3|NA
TGCGCCAGCACAGTTGTGGGCACAGATACGCAGTATTTT
CASTVVGTDTQYF
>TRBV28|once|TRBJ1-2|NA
TGTGCCAGCAGTTCTGTTGGGATAGGGGGGGGCGAGTCTAACTATGGCTACACCTTC
CASSSVGIGGGESNYGYTF
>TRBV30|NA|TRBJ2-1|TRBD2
TGTGCCTGGAGTGGACTAGCGGGAGGGGTCAATGAGCAGTTCTTC
CAWSGLAGGVNEQFF
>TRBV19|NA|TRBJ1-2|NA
TGTGCCAGTAGTACCGGGGACACCCGAGCGGGCTACACCTTC
CASSTGDTRAGYTF
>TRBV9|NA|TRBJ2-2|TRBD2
TGTGCCAGCAGCGTAGGCCAACTAGCGGCCAACACCGGGGAGCTGTTTTTT
CASSVGQLAANTGELFF
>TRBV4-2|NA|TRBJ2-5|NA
TGTGCCAGCAGCCAAGGCGGGACTCTCACGGGGGAGACCCAGTACTTC
CASSQGGTLTGETQYF
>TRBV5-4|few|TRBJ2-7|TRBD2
TGTGCCAGCAGCTTGGGGGGGCGGGAGGCTTCGTCGGAGCAGTACTTC
CASSLGGREASSEQYF
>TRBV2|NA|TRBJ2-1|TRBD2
TGTGCCAGCAGATCGGGACTAGCGGGAGGGGCTAATGAGCAGTTCTTC
CASRSGLAGGANEQFF
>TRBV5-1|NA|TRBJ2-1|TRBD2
TGCGCCAGCAGCGCAACTAGCGCCAGCTCCTACAATGAGCAGTTCTTC
CASSATSASSYNEQFF
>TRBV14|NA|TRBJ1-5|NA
TGTGCCAGCAGCCAAGACAGGCAGCCCCAGCATTTT
CASSQDRQPQHF
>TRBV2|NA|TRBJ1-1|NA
TGTGCCAGCAGTGAGTTAAGACACCCGAACACTGAAGCTTTCTTT
CASSELRHPNTEAFF
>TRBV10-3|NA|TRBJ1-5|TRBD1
TGTGCCATCGGGACAGGGAGCAATCAGCCCCAGCATTTT
CAIGTGSNQPQHF
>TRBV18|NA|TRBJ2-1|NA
TGTGCCAGCTCATTTCTTACAGGCAGCCAAATATCCTACAATGAGCAGTTCTTC
CASSFLTGSQISYNEQFF
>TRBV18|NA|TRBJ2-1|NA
TGTGCCAGCTCACCCAAGCGAGGGTTTGACAATGAGCAGTTCTTC
CASSPKRGFDNEQFF
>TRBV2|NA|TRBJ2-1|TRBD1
TGTGCCAGCAGTCGGGACAGCACCTACAATGAGCAGTTCTTC
CASSRDSTYNEQFF